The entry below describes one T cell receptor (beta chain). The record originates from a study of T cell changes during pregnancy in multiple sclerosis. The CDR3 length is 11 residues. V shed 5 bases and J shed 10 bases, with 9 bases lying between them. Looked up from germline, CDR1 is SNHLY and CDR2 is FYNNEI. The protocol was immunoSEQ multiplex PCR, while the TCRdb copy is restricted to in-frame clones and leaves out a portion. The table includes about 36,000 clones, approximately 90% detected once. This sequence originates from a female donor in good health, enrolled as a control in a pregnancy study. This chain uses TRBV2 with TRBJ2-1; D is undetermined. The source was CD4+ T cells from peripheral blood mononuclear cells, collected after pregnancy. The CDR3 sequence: CASSRVGEQFF. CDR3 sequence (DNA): TGTGCCAGCAGTCGGGTCGGCGAGCAGTTCTTC. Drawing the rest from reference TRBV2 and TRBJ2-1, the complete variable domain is EPEVTQTPSHQVTQMGQEVILRCVPISNHLYFYWYRQILGQKVEFLVSFYNNEISEKSEIFDDQFSVERPDGSNFTLKIRSTKLEDSAMYFCASSRVGEQFFGPGTRLTVL.